Each of the 19 T cell receptor beta chains below was sequenced from the same sample in a study of PD-1 blockade in classical Hodgkin lymphoma. Repertoires were generated with immunoSEQ multiplex PCR, while TCRdb's copy carries only in-frame clones and drops some. The table has 10,000 to 15,000 clones, approximately 80% seen once. Every patient experienced relapse after autologous stem cell transplantation, and brentuximab vedotin exposure varied. After thawing, PBMCs were subjected to magnetic negative selection to isolate CD8+ T cells. The specimen was CD8+ T cells from blood, collected at baseline. These receptors were obtained from a human donor with classical Hodgkin lymphoma.

This clone has a handful of counts. The rearrangement links TRBV5-1 to TRBJ1-4; no reliable D call. Germline V CDR1 and CDR2: SGHRS, YFSETQ. This CDR3 is built from 15 residues. Trimming took 6 bases from V and 1 from J, leaving 13 bases between them. CDR3 protein: CASTEGDGTNEKLFF. In DNA, the CDR3 is TGCGCCAGCACCGAGGGAGACGGAACTAATGAAAAACTGTTTTTT.

This chain uses TRBV7-6 with TRBJ2-3, with 9 bases lining up with TRBD2. In germline, CDR1 is SGHVS, CDR2 FNYEAQ. The CDR3 runs to 15 residues. V lost 8 bases to trimming and J lost 0 bases; unmatched junction nucleotides: 6. The CDR3 loop is CASVQLAGSTDTQYF. Written as DNA, the CDR3 is TGTGCCAGCGTCCAACTAGCGGGTAGCACAGATACGCAGTATTTT.

The chain employs TRBV7-9 and TRBJ2-7; 7 positions agree with TRBD2. The V gene end was trimmed by 2 bases and the J gene end by 4 bases; junction bases not matched to a gene: 14. Looked up from germline, CDR1 is SEHNR and CDR2 is FQNEAQ (reference sequence). The CDR3 has 17 amino acids. CDR3 amino acids: CASSLFEGSGSFYEQYF. CDR3 sequence (DNA): TGTGCCAGCAGCTTATTCGAGGGTAGCGGGTCTTTTTACGAGCAGTACTTC. Full variable domain (rest looked up from reference TRBV7-9 and TRBJ2-7): DTGVSQNPRHKITKRGQNVTFRCDPISEHNRLYWYRQTLGQGPEFLTYFQNEAQLEKSRLLSDRFSAERPKGSFSTLEIQRTEQGDSAMYLCASSLFEGSGSFYEQYFGPGTRLTVT.

The chain couples TRBV4-3 to TRBJ2-1, with D possibly matching TRBD2 (5 bases). The germline CDR1 and CDR2 sequences are LGHNA and YSLEER. CDR3 size: 17 residues. V was trimmed by 1 base and J by 4 bases, leaving 17 bases between them. CDR3 region: CASSQVSEASSYNEQFF. The DNA for the CDR3 is TGCGCCAGCAGCCAAGTCAGTGAGGCTAGCTCTTACAATGAGCAGTTCTTC.

The chain links TRBV6-1 to TRBJ1-6; maybe TRBD1 (5 bases). V lost 4 bases and J lost 1, with 14 bases in between. There are 17 residues in the CDR3. Germline values: CDR1 MNHNS, CDR2 SASEGT. CDR3 DNA sequence: TGTGCCAGCAGTGTTAACTTGGGGGGTTCCTATAATTCACCCCTCCACTTT. It encodes CASSVNLGGSYNSPLHF.

The chain recombines TRBV13 with TRBJ2-3; 10 positions match TRBD2. After removal of 2 bases from V and 1 base from J, the junction contained 0 bases not matched to a gene. Germline V gene sequence: CDR1 PRHDT, CDR2 FYEKMQ (reference sequence). This CDR3 comprises 15 residues. For the CDR3, the DNA is TGTGCCAGCAGCTTAAGCGGGGGGGGCACAGATACGCAGTATTTT. Translated: CASSLSGGGTDTQYF.

V gene TRBV7-2 combines with J gene TRBJ1-5, with 9 bases aligning to TRBD1. The germline CDR1 and CDR2 sequences are SGHTA and FQGNSA. The junction had 11 bases not matched to a gene; V was cut back by 5 bases and J by 3 bases. The CDR3 extends over 17 amino acids. Here the CDR3 reads CASSAARDRVSNQPQHF. The CDR3 bases are TGTGCCAGCAGCGCAGCCCGGGACAGGGTCTCCAATCAGCCCCAGCATTTT.

This clone was counted a few times. The chain links TRBV6-5 to TRBJ1-3; D gene unclear. The V end lost 0 bases, the J end lost 3 bases, and 9 bases lay between the germline ends. This CDR3 is 15 amino acids long. CDR1 MNHEY and CDR2 SVGAGI come from the germline V gene. CDR3 DNA: TGTGCCAGCAGTTACTCGAGTACAGTTGGAAACACCATATATTTT. Amino acid sequence: CASSYSSTVGNTIYF.

The chain links TRBV7-9 to TRBJ1-1, with a possible D match to TRBD1 (6 bases). CDR1 is SEHNR and CDR2 is FQNEAQ in the germline V gene (reference sequence). The CDR3 has 12 amino acids. The V gene lost 5 bases and the J gene lost 7 bases, with 11 bases spanning the gap. This CDR3 reads CASSPRTVEAFF. CDR3 in DNA: TGTGCCAGCAGCCCACGGACAGTTGAAGCTTTCTTT.

The rearrangement links TRBV21-1 to TRBJ2-7. TRBV21-1 is a pseudogene. The CDR3 is 14 amino acids. The CDR3 nucleotides read TGTGCCAGTTCCCGGCGCACAGTCCTAGACGAGCAGTACTTC. Encoded protein: CASSRRTVLDEQYF.

The chain carries TRBV7-2 and TRBJ2-7; 7 nucleotides agree with TRBD2. The CDR3 extends over 14 amino acids. With V trimmed by 5 bases and J by 1 base, 5 bases remained unmatched. Per the germline V gene, CDR1 is SGHTA and CDR2 is FQGNSA. For the CDR3, the DNA is TGTGCCAGCAGCGCGCCGGGACTATCCTACGAGCAGTACTTC. Protein sequence: CASSAPGLSYEQYF.

The rearrangement joins TRBV5-1 to TRBJ2-7; no reliable D call. This CDR3 has 13 amino acids. Per germline, CDR1 SGHRS and CDR2 YFSETQ. Trimming pared 0 bases from V and 3 bases from J, leaving 7 bases between. The CDR3 reads CASSLAANYEQYF. DNA of the CDR3: TGCGCCAGCAGCTTGGCGGCAAACTACGAGCAGTACTTC.

The J gene is TRBJ2-7, the V gene TRBV25-1; TRBD1 might be the D (5 bases). The V gene lost 3 bases and the J gene lost 3 bases, with 9 bases spanning the gap. This CDR3 has 13 amino acids. Germline loops: CDR1 MGHDK, CDR2 SYGVNS. CDR3 in DNA: TGTGCCAGCAGTGAGCAGGGATTCTACGAGCAGTACTTC. This sequence encodes CASSEQGFYEQYF.

The chain joins TRBV6-1 to TRBJ2-5; perhaps TRBD2 as D (5 bases). The CDR3 has 14 amino acids. V gave up 5 bases and J gave up 6 bases, with 16 bases separating them. CDR1 MNHNS and CDR2 SASEGT come from the germline V gene. CDR3 in amino acids: CASSPYSGSQTQYF. The CDR3 bases are TGTGCCAGCAGTCCCTACTCGGGGAGCCAGACCCAGTACTTC.

By share, this clone ranks as medium-sized. The chain uses TRBV7-2 and TRBJ1-1; D not certain. V lost 4 bases and J lost 4, with 19 bases in between. This CDR3 is built from 16 residues. Germline CDR1 is SGHTA and CDR2 is FQGNSA. CDR3 amino acids: CASSSPLNLRGTEAFF. The CDR3 bases are TGTGCCAGCAGCTCGCCCCTAAACCTACGGGGCACTGAAGCTTTCTTT.

The chain joins TRBV5-1 to TRBJ2-1, with D possibly matching TRBD2 (6 bases). This CDR3 is built from 17 residues. Between the trimmed V and J ends, which lost 6 bases and 0 bases, there was a span of 19 bases. Germline-derived CDR1 and CDR2 are SGHRS and YFSETQ. The CDR3 DNA reads TGCGCCAGCAACGTAGGTAGCGGACATCCCTCCTACAATGAGCAGTTCTTC. It specifies CASNVGSGHPSYNEQFF.

The chain couples TRBV4-1 to TRBJ1-2; tentative D call: TRBD1 (5 bases). Germline values: CDR1 MGHRA, CDR2 YSYEKL. The CDR3 loop spans 13 amino acids. Trimming cost V 1 base and J 4 bases, with 7 bases left between them. The CDR3 nucleotides read TGCGCCAGCAGCCAAGGGGGCGGCTATGGCTACACCTTC. Translation: CASSQGGGYGYTF.

The chain is built from TRBV6-6 and TRBJ1-2; D might be TRBD1 (6 bases). V was trimmed by 6 bases and J by 8 bases, leaving 19 bases between them. Germline V CDR1 and CDR2: MNHNY, SVGAGI (reference sequence). CDR3 length: 14 amino acids. The CDR3 nucleotides are TGTGCCAGCAGCTCACAGGGAGGTGGTGCGGGCTACACCTTC. Translated: CASSSQGGGAGYTF.

The chain uses TRBV14 and TRBJ2-7; no clear D gene. Germline CDR1 SGHDN, CDR2 FVKESK. V was clipped by 5 bases and J by 3 bases, with 11 bases between them. The CDR3 has 13 amino acids. This chain's CDR3 is CASSYMNNYEQYF. The CDR3 DNA is TGTGCCAGCAGCTATATGAACAACTACGAGCAGTACTTC. Filled out from reference TRBV14 and TRBJ2-7, the complete variable domain reads EAGVTQFPSHSVIEKGQTVTLRCDPISGHDNLYWYRRVMGKEIKFLLHFVKESKQDESGMPNNRFLAERTGGTYSTLKVQPAELEDSGVYFCASSYMNNYEQYFGPGTRLTVT.